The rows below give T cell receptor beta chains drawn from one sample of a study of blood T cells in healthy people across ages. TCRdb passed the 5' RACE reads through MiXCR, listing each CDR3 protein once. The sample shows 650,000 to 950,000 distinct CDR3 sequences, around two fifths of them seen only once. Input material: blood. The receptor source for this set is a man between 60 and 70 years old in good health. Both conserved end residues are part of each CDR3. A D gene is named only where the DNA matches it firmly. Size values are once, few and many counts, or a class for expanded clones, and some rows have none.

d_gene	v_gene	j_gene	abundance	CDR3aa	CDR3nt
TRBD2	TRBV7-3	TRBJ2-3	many	CASSLGGGGDTQYF	TGTGCCAGCAGCTTAGGCGGGGGAGGAGATACGCAGTATTTT
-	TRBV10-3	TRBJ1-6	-	CAISEGQYNSPLHF	TGTGCCATCAGTGAGGGACAGTATAATTCACCCCTCCACTTT
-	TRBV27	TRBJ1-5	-	CASSLVAGSNQPQHF	TGTGCCAGCAGTTTAGTTGCGGGGTCCAATCAGCCCCAGCATTTT
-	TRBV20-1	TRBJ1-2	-	CSARDFTGSNYGYIF	TGCAGTGCTAGAGATTTTACAGGTTCCAACTATGGCTACATCTTC
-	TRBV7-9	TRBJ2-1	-	CASSLRDLGSNEQFF	TGTGCCAGCAGCTTAAGGGACCTTGGTTCCAATGAGCAGTTCTTC
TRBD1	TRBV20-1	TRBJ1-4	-	CSASQQGTREKLFF	TGCAGTGCTAGCCAACAGGGGACAAGGGAAAAACTGTTTTTT
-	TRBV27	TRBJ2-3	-	CASSLYGRGFKDTQYF	TGTGCCAGCAGTTTATACGGCAGGGGATTTAAGGATACGCAGTATTTT
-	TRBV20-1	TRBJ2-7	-	CSAPSGTSTYNEQYF	TGCAGTGCTCCCTCCGGGACCTCAACCTACAATGAGCAGTACTTC
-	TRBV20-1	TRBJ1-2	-	CSARVKSSYYGYTF	TGCAGTGCTAGAGTCAAAAGCTCCTATTATGGCTACACCTTC
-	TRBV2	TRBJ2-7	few	CASREGGSSYNEQYF	TGTGCCAGCCGAGAGGGCGGAAGCTCCTACAATGAGCAGTACTTC
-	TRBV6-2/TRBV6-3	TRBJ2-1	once	CASSNQVPEQFF	TGTGCCAGCAGTAACCAAGTACCTGAGCAGTTCTTC
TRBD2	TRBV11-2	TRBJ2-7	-	CASTPGGEFDEQYF	TGTGCCAGCACCCCTGGGGGGGAATTCGACGAGCAGTACTTC
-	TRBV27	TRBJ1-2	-	CASRDLGLSGYTF	TGTGCCAGCCGGGATCTGGGGCTTAGTGGCTACACCTTC
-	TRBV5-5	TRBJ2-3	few	CASSLDRQNTDTQYF	TGTGCCAGCAGCTTGGATCGCCAGAACACAGATACGCAGTATTTT
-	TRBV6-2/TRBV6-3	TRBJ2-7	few	CASSPGQIFYEQYF	TGTGCCAGCAGCCCGGGACAAATATTTTACGAGCAGTACTTC
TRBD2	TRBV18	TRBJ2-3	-	CASSPPRVRESTDTQYF	TGTGCCAGCTCACCACCGCGTGTGCGGGAGAGCACAGATACGCAGTATTTT
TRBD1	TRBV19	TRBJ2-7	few	CASSMQGAGPYEQYF	TGTGCCAGTAGTATGCAGGGGGCAGGACCCTACGAGCAGTACTTC
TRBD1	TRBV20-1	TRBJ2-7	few	CSGRDRDSYEQYF	TGCAGCGGTCGGGACAGAGACTCCTACGAGCAGTACTTC
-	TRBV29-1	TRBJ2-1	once	CSVGVNYNEQFF	TGCAGCGTCGGGGTCAACTACAATGAGCAGTTCTTC
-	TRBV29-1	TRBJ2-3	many	CSVERGEGTDTQYF	TGCAGCGTTGAACGGGGTGAAGGCACAGATACGCAGTATTTT
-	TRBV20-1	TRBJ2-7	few	CSASYQSYEQYF	TGCAGTGCTAGTTACCAATCCTACGAGCAGTACTTC
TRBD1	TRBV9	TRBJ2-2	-	CASSVGQGYTGELFF	TGTGCCAGCAGCGTCGGACAGGGGTACACCGGGGAGCTGTTTTTT